Below are 8 T cell receptor beta chains sequenced from a single sample in a study of identical twins. TCRdb reprocessed the 5' RACE reads with MiXCR, giving one entry per CDR3 protein. Among 500,000 to 700,000 distinct CDR3 sequences listed, roughly 6.6% were seen once. This sample was also put to use in a study of yellow fever vaccine responses in identical twins.

Sequenced sample: PBMCs. The receptors originated from a woman aged 18-35 years in good health.

In this sample, this clonotype turned up many times. V is TRBV5-1 and J is TRBJ2-1; D unresolved. CDR3 size: 15 residues. V lost 4 bases to trimming and J lost 6 bases, with 17 bases between them. Germline V gene data show CDR1 as SGHRS and CDR2 as YFSETQ. The CDR3 protein is CASSLGSLPSNEQFF. CDR3 nucleotide sequence: TGCGCCAGCAGCCTCGGATCCCTCCCCTCCAATGAGCAGTTCTTC.

This sequence joins TRBV12-3 or TRBV12-4 and TRBJ2-3; no clear D. The CDR3 spans 13 residues. The ends were cut back, 0 bases at V and 10 bases at J, with 11 bases in the middle. CDR3 sequence: CASSLAPSGAQYF. In nucleotides, the CDR3 is TGTGCCAGCAGTTTAGCGCCTAGTGGGGCGCAGTATTTT.

This clonotype was seen repeatedly, ten times or more. The chain combines TRBV29-1 with TRBJ2-2, with D possibly matching TRBD1 (6 bases). Germline V gene lookup returns CDR1 SQVTM and CDR2 ANQGSEA. Trimming stripped 0 bases from V and 5 bases from J, with 13 bases between. The CDR3 loop spans 15 amino acids. This CDR3 is CSVEEGPQGTGELFF. CDR3 DNA sequence: TGCAGCGTTGAAGAGGGCCCACAGGGAACCGGGGAGCTGTTTTTT.

This chain connects TRBV20-1 to TRBJ2-7, with TRBD2 matching 12 bases. V was pared by 2 bases and J by 4 bases, with 3 bases of the junction left unmatched. Per the germline V gene, CDR1 is DFQATT and CDR2 is SNEGSKA (reference sequence). The CDR3 is 14 residues long. The CDR3 is CSARLAGGTYEQYV. CDR3 coding DNA: TGCAGTGCTAGACTAGCGGGGGGGACTTACGAGCAGTACGTC.

This clonotype was seen only a few times. This sequence joins TRBV20-1 and TRBJ1-1; 8 bases agree with TRBD1. After removal of 2 bases from V and 3 bases from J, the junction contained 5 bases not matched to a gene. Germline CDR1 reads DFQATT; CDR2 reads SNEGSKA (reference sequence). The CDR3 is 14 residues long. The CDR3 DNA follows: TGCAGTGCTAGAAAGACAGGGGTTGACACTGAAGCTTTCTTT. Protein sequence: CSARKTGVDTEAFF.

As regards this clonotype: One end of the junction is discordant with germline, which a read error may explain. This chain connects TRBV20-1 to TRBJ1-6, with unresolved D. The CDR3 has 12 amino acids. The germline V gene encodes CDR1 DFQATT and CDR2 SNEGSKA (reference sequence). The CDR3 here is CSARDGSSPLHF. The CDR3 region has the DNA TGCAGTGCCAGAGACGGGAGTTCACCCCTCCACTTT.

A few counts support this clonotype. This chain links TRBV7-6 with TRBJ1-1; D remains unclear. V dropped 3 bases and J dropped 3 bases, with 23 bases sitting between them. The germline CDR1 and CDR2 sequences are SGHVS and FNYEAQ. CDR3 length: 18 amino acids. The CDR3: CASSFPVGEGGLDTEAFF. Here the CDR3 DNA reads TGTGCCAGCAGCTTCCCGGTGGGAGAGGGAGGGTTAGACACTGAAGCTTTCTTT. Filled out from reference TRBV7-6 and TRBJ1-1, the complete variable domain reads GAGVSQSPRYKVTKRGQDVALRCDPISGHVSLYWYRQALGQGPEFLTYFNYEAQQDKSGLPNDRFSAERPEGSISTLTIQRTEQRDSAMYRCASSFPVGEGGLDTEAFFGQGTRLTVV.

The chain has TRBV7-9 and TRBJ1-5, with D unresolved. V gave up 5 bases and J gave up 7 bases, with 15 bases separating them. CDR3 length: 14 amino acids. Per the germline V gene, CDR1 is SEHNR and CDR2 is FQNEAQ (reference sequence). For the CDR3, the DNA is TGTGCCAGCAGCAGTGTCGGCGGCGGCCAGCCCCAGCATTTT. This sequence encodes CASSSVGGGQPQHF.